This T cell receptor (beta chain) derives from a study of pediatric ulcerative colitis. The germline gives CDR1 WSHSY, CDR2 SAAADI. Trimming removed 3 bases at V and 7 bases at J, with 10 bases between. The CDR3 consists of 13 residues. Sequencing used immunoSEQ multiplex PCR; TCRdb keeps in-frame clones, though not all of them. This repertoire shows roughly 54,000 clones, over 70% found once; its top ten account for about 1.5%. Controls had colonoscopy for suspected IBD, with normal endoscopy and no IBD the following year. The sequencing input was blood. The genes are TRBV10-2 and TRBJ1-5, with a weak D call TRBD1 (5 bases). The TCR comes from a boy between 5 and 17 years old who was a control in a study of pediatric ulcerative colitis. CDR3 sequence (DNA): TGCGCCAGCAGTGATCCCGGGGGACAGCCCCAGCATTTT. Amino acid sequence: CASSDPGGQPQHF.